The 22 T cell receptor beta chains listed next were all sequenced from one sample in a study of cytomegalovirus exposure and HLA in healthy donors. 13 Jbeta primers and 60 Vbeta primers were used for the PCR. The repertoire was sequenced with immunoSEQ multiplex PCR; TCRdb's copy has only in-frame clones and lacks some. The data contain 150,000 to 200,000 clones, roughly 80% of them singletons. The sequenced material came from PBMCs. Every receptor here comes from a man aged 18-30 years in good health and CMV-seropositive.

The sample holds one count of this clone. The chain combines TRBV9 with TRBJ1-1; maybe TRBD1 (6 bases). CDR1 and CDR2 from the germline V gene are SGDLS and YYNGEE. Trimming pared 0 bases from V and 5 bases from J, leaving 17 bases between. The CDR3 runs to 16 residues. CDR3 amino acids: CASSVATWGRKTEAFF. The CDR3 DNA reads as TGTGCCAGCAGCGTAGCTACGTGGGGGCGCAAGACTGAAGCTTTCTTT.

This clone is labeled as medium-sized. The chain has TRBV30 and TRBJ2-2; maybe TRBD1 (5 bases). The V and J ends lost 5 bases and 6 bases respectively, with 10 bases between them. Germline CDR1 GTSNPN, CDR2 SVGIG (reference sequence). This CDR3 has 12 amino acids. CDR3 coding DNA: TGTGCCTGGGGACACATGGCCGGGGAGCTGTTTTTT. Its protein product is CAWGHMAGELFF.

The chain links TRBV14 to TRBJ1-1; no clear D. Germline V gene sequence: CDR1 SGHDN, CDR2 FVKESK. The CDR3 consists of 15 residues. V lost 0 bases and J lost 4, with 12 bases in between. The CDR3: CASSQDGGRFTEAFF. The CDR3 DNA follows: TGTGCCAGCAGCCAAGATGGAGGGAGGTTCACTGAAGCTTTCTTT.

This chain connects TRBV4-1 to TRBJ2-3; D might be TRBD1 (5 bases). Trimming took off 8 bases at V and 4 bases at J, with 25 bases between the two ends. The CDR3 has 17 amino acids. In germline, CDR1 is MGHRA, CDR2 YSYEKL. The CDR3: CASALTVGLVGADTQYF. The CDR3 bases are TGCGCCAGCGCCCTGACCGTAGGGCTTGTAGGGGCAGATACGCAGTATTTT.

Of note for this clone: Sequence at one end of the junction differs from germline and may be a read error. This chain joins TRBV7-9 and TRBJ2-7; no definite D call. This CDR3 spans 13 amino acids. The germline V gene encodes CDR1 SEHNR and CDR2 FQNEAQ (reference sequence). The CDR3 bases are TGTTCCAGCAGCTCCGAGAGACACTACGAGCAGTACTTC. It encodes CSSSSERHYEQYF.

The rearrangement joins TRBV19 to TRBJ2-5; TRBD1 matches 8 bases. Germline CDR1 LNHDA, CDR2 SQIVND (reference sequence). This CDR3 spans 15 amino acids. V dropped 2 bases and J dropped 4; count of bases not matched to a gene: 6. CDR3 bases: TGTGCCAGTAGTATACTCCAGGGGGCCGGAGAGACCCAGTACTTC. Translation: CASSILQGAGETQYF. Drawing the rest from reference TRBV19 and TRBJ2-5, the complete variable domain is DGGITQSPKYLFRKEGQNVTLSCEQNLNHDAMYWYRQDPGQGLRLIYYSQIVNDFQKGDIAEGYSVSREKKESFPLTVTSAQKNPTAFYLCASSILQGAGETQYFGPGTRLLVL.

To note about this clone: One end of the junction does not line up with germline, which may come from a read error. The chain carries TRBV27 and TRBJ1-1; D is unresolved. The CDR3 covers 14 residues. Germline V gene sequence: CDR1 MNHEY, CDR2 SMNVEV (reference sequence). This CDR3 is CASSISEKNTEAFF. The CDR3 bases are TGTGCCAGCAGTATATCAGAGAAGAACACTGAAGCTTTCTTT.

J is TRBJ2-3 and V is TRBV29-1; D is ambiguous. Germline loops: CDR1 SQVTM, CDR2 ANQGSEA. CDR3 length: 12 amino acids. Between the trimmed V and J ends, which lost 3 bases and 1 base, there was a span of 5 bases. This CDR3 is CSVEAGTDTQYF. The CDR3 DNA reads TGCAGCGTTGAGGCGGGCACAGATACGCAGTATTTT.

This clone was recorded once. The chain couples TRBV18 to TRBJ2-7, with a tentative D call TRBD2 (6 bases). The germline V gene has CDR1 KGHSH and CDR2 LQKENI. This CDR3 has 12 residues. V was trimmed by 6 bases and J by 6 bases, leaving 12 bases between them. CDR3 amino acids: CASSLRLGEQYF. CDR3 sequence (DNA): TGTGCCAGCTCCCTTAGACTAGGCGAGCAGTACTTC.

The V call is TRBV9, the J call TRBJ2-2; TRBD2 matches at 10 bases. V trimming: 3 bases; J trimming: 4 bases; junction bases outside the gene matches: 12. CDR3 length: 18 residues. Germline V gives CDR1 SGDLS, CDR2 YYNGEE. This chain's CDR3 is CASSERGSSGSGTGELFF. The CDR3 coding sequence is TGTGCCAGCAGCGAGAGGGGATCTAGCGGGAGCGGCACCGGGGAGCTGTTTTTT.

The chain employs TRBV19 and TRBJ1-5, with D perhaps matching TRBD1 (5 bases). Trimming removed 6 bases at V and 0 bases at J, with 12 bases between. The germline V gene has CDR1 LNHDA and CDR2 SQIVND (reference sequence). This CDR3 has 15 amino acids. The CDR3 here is CASRQGDNSNQPQHF. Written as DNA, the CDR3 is TGTGCCAGTAGGCAAGGGGATAATAGCAATCAGCCCCAGCATTTT. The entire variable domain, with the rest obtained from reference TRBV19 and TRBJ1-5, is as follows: DGGITQSPKYLFRKEGQNVTLSCEQNLNHDAMYWYRQDPGQGLRLIYYSQIVNDFQKGDIAEGYSVSREKKESFPLTVTSAQKNPTAFYLCASRQGDNSNQPQHFGDGTRLSIL.

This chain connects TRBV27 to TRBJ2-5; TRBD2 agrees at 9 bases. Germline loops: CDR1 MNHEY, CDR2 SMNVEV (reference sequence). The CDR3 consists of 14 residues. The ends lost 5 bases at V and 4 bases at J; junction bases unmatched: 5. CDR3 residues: CASSVAGEGETQYF. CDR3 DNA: TGTGCCAGCAGTGTAGCGGGAGAGGGAGAGACCCAGTACTTC.

CDR3 nucleotide sequence: TGTGCCAGCAGTACAGGGGGGTATCAGCCCCAGCATTTT. Translating it yields CASSTGGYQPQHF. The genes are TRBV6-5 and TRBJ1-5; 8 bases fit TRBD1. The CDR3 contains 13 residues. In germline, CDR1 is MNHEY, CDR2 SVGAGI. V lost 5 bases and J lost 5; bases outside the gene matches: 2.

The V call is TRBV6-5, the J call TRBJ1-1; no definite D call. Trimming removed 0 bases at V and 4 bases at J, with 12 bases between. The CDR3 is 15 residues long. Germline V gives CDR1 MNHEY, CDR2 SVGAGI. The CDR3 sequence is CASSYSEGIGTEAFF. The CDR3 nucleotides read TGTGCCAGCAGTTACTCGGAGGGTATCGGCACTGAAGCTTTCTTT.

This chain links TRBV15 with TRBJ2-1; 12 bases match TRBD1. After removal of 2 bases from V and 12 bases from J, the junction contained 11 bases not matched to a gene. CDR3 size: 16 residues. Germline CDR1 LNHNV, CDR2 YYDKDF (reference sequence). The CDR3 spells CATSRLGGTGGEGQFF. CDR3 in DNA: TGTGCCACCAGCAGATTGGGGGGGACAGGGGGCGAGGGGCAGTTCTTC.

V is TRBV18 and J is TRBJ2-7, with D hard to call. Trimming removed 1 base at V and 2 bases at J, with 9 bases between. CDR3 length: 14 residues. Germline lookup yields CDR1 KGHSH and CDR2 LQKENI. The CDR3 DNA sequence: TGTGCCAGCTCACCACGGCAGTCGACCTACGAGCAGTACTTC. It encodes CASSPRQSTYEQYF.

In DNA, the CDR3 is TGTGCCTGGAGTGAGGGACAGGGGAAAAATTCACCCCTCCACTTT. It codes for CAWSEGQGKNSPLHF. This chain links TRBV30 with TRBJ1-6; TRBD1 matches 10 bases. The CDR3 runs to 15 residues. V lost 1 base to trimming and J lost 7 bases; unmatched junction nucleotides: 4. The germline V gene encodes CDR1 GTSNPN and CDR2 SVGIG (reference sequence).

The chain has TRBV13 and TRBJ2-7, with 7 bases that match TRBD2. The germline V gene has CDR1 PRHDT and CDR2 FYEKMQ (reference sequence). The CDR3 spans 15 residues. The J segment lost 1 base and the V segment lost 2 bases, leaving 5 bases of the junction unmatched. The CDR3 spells CASSLSGRSSYEQYF. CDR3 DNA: TGTGCCAGCAGCTTATCCGGGAGGAGTTCCTACGAGCAGTACTTC.

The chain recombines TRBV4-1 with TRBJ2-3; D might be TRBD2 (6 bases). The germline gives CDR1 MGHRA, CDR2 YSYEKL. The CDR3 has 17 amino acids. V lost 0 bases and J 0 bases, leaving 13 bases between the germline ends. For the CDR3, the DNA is TGCGCCAGCAGCCAAGAGGGGACTGCTCGAAGCACAGATACGCAGTATTTT. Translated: CASSQEGTARSTDTQYF.

The CDR3 loop reads CASKPDSLNEKLFF. The CDR3 region has the DNA TGCGCCAGCAAGCCGGACAGCCTTAATGAAAAACTGTTTTTT. The genes are TRBV5-1 and TRBJ1-4, with D perhaps matching TRBD1 (6 bases). The CDR3 sequence is 14 residues long. The V end lost 6 bases, the J end lost 4 bases, and 13 bases lay between the germline ends. Per germline, CDR1 SGHRS and CDR2 YFSETQ.

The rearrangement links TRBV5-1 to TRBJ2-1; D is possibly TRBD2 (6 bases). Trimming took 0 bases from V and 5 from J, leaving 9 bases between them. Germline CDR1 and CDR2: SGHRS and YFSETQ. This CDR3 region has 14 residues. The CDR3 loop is CASSLDRGNNEQFF. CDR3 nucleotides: TGCGCCAGCAGCTTGGATCGGGGGAACAATGAGCAGTTCTTC.

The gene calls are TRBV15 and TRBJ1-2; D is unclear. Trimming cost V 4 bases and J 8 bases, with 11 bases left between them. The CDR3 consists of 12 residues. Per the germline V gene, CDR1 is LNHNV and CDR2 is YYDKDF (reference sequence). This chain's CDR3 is CATSIPYGGYTF. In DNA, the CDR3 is TGTGCCACCAGCATCCCGTACGGGGGCTACACCTTC.